Presented here are 23 T cell receptor beta chains from one specimen sequenced in a study of blood T cells in healthy people across ages. A second 7 to 11 cycle PCR used barcoded and J-beta primers. TCRdb reprocessed the 5' RACE reads with MiXCR, giving one entry per CDR3 protein. The sample lists around 1,100,000 distinct CDR3 sequences, around two fifths occurring once. The sequenced sample was blood. These TCRs come from a man younger than 35 in good health.

This clonotype was recorded a few times. The J gene is TRBJ2-7, the V gene TRBV9; 11 bases match TRBD1. Germline CDR1 and CDR2: SGDLS and YYNGEE. The length of the CDR3 is 15 residues. Trimming removed 2 bases from V and 4 bases from J; junction bases left unmatched: 5. CDR3 DNA sequence: TGTGCCAGCAGCGTGGCGGGACAGGGGGGATACGAGCAGTACTTC. This translates into CASSVAGQGGYEQYF. The full variable domain, its missing parts supplied by reference TRBV9 and TRBJ2-7, is DSGVTQTPKHLITATGQRVTLRCSPRSGDLSVYWYQQSLDQGLQFLIQYYNGEERAKGNILERFSAQQFPDLHSELNLSSLELGDSALYFCASSVAGQGGYEQYFGPGTRLTVT.

This clonotype was detected only a few times. The genes are TRBV27 and TRBJ1-2, with TRBD1 matching 7 bases. There are 15 residues in the CDR3. CDR1 is MNHEY, CDR2 SMNVEV, per germline (reference sequence). J was trimmed by 6 bases and V by 5 bases; bases with no gene match: 12. DNA of the CDR3: TGTGCCAGCAGTATAAAAAAACAGGGGAGTGATGGCTACACCTTC. It yields the protein CASSIKKQGSDGYTF.

This clonotype was counted only a few times. This chain links TRBV6-1 with TRBJ1-5; D not resolved. This CDR3 contains 14 residues. Trimming removed 3 bases at V and 1 base at J, with 7 bases between. Per germline, CDR1 MNHNS and CDR2 SASEGT. CDR3 sequence: CASSEVDSNQPQHF. In DNA form, the CDR3 reads TGTGCCAGCAGTGAGGTAGACAGCAATCAGCCCCAGCATTTT.

The CDR3 loop is CASSGQDVAKNIQYF. DNA of the CDR3: TGTGCCAGCAGCGGACAGGACGTAGCCAAAAACATTCAGTACTTC. V is TRBV7-2 and J is TRBJ2-4, with 7 bases identical to TRBD1. The V gene's germline CDR1 is SGHTA and CDR2 FQGNSA. The CDR3 consists of 15 residues. J gave up 0 bases and V 5 bases, and 4 bases lay outside the gene matches.

This clonotype was picked up many times. V is TRBV7-2 and J is TRBJ2-3; tentatively, D is TRBD1 (5 bases). Trimming removed 2 bases from V and 2 bases from J, with 8 bases in between. There are 14 residues in the CDR3. Germline loops: CDR1 SGHTA, CDR2 FQGNSA. DNA of the CDR3: TGTGCCAGCAGCTTAAGGGGTGACACAGATACGCAGTATTTT. This sequence encodes CASSLRGDTDTQYF.

The rearrangement uses TRBV12-3 or TRBV12-4 and TRBJ2-2; 8 nucleotides align to TRBD1. The CDR3 runs 16 residues. J gave up 6 bases and V 5 bases, and 11 bases lay outside the gene matches. The CDR3 coding sequence is TGTGCCAGCAGTCCAACCTGGACAGGGTATGCCGGGGAGCTGTTTTTT. This sequence encodes CASSPTWTGYAGELFF.

The rearrangement joins TRBV15 to TRBJ1-4; D is possibly TRBD1 (5 bases). Germline values: CDR1 LNHNV, CDR2 YYDKDF (reference sequence). The CDR3 runs to 15 residues. Trimming left V 3 bases short and J 2 bases short, with 10 bases between. CDR3 loop: CATSRDKGTNEKLFF. Here the CDR3 DNA reads TGTGCCACCAGCAGGGACAAGGGGACTAATGAAAAACTGTTTTTT.

This clonotype was seen a handful of times. The chain couples TRBV4-3 to TRBJ2-3, with 10 bases identical to TRBD1. With 0 bases clipped from V and 2 bases from J, the junction kept 8 bases outside the gene matches. Germline V gene sequence: CDR1 LGHNA, CDR2 YSLEER. The CDR3 spans 18 residues. The chain's CDR3 is CASSQDYKGQGYTDTQYF. CDR3 in DNA: TGCGCCAGCAGCCAAGACTATAAGGGACAGGGGTACACAGATACGCAGTATTTT.

The chain combines TRBV5-1 with TRBJ2-3, with TRBD1 matching 8 bases. Germline lookup yields CDR1 SGHRS and CDR2 YFSETQ. The CDR3 has 14 residues. The V gene end was trimmed by 4 bases and the J gene end by 6 bases; junction bases not matched to a gene: 7. The CDR3 here is CASSDRGTEDTQYF. CDR3 bases: TGCGCCAGCAGCGACAGGGGAACGGAGGATACGCAGTATTTT.

This rearrangement joins TRBV7-3 to TRBJ2-7; D is perhaps TRBD1 (6 bases). CDR3 length: 14 amino acids. Trimming took off 5 bases at V and 0 bases at J, with 11 bases between the two ends. The germline CDR1 and CDR2 sequences are SGHTA and FQGTGA. The CDR3 nucleotides read TGTGCCAGCAGCAAGACAGGAAGCTCCTACGAGCAGTACTTC. It is translated as CASSKTGSSYEQYF.

On this clonotype itself: Only one base separates this from a far larger clonotype, so it likely reflects a read error. The genes are TRBV7-9 and TRBJ2-5; D unclear. The CDR3 contains 13 residues. The germline V gene encodes CDR1 SEHNR and CDR2 FQNEAQ (reference sequence). CDR3: CASSLDSQGTQYF. For the CDR3, the DNA is TGTGCCAGCAGCTTAGACAGCCAAGGGACCCAGTACTTC. Filled out from reference TRBV7-9 and TRBJ2-5, the complete variable domain reads DTGVSQNPRHKITKRGQNVTFRCDPISEHNRLYWYRQTLGQGPEFLTYFQNEAQLEKSRLLSDRFSAERPKGSFSTLEIQRTEQGDSAMYLCASSLDSQGTQYFGPGTRLLVL.

This chain joins TRBV4-1 and TRBJ1-1; D is perhaps TRBD1 (5 bases). The CDR3 is 15 amino acids. Germline CDR1 is MGHRA and CDR2 is YSYEKL. V was clipped by 1 base and J by 7 bases, with 16 bases between them. CDR3 sequence: CASSQVPGEMSEAFF. Here the CDR3 DNA reads TGCGCCAGCAGCCAAGTCCCGGGGGAGATGAGTGAAGCTTTCTTT.

The chain links TRBV5-1 to TRBJ2-1; 8 positions match TRBD2. With 3 bases clipped from V and 13 bases from J, the junction kept 12 bases outside the gene matches. This CDR3 is 14 amino acids long. Per the germline V gene, CDR1 is SGHRS and CDR2 is YFSETQ. CDR3 sequence (DNA): TGCGCCAGCAGCTCCGGGACTAGACAAGAGACCCAGTTCTTC. Amino acid sequence: CASSSGTRQETQFF.

This clonotype was recorded once. The rearrangement links TRBV7-2 to TRBJ1-6, with 8 nucleotides matching TRBD1. The CDR3 sequence is 19 residues long. Per the germline V gene, CDR1 is SGHTA and CDR2 is FQGNSA. The V gene end was trimmed by 4 bases and the J gene end by 2 bases; junction bases not matched to a gene: 13. The CDR3 DNA follows: TGTGCCAGCAGCTCTTACCTCGGACAGGGTAGCACCTATAATTCACCCCTCCACTTT. Translating it yields CASSSYLGQGSTYNSPLHF.

The rearrangement uses TRBV7-2 and TRBJ2-7, with no clear D. The DNA end is more similar to TRBJ2-4, so the J call may be wrong. The CDR3 runs 13 residues. Germline loops: CDR1 SGHTA, CDR2 FQGNSA. The CDR3 sequence is CASSLASDGIQYF. Written as DNA, the CDR3 is TGTGCCAGCAGCTTAGCCAGCGACGGCATTCAGTACTTC.

Only a few counts were recorded for this clonotype. The V call is TRBV20-1, the J call TRBJ2-3; TRBD2 matches at 10 bases. The germline CDR1 and CDR2 sequences are DFQATT and SNEGSKA (reference sequence). The CDR3 totals 16 residues. The junction had 11 bases not matched to a gene; V was cut back by 5 bases and J by 3 bases. CDR3 DNA sequence: TGCAGTGCTGGACCAACACTAGCGGGGACGACAGATACGCAGTATTTT. It specifies CSAGPTLAGTTDTQYF.

The CDR3: CASSQDVSMGVEGQPQHF. The CDR3 bases are TGCGCCAGCAGCCAAGACGTTTCAATGGGGGTTGAGGGCCAGCCCCAGCATTTT. The chain links TRBV4-3 to TRBJ1-5; D may be TRBD1 (5 bases). The CDR3 extends over 18 amino acids. Germline loops: CDR1 LGHNA, CDR2 YSLEER. Deletions cut 0 bases from V and 7 bases from J, with 22 bases between.

This clonotype was counted ten times or more. The chain recombines TRBV7-2 with TRBJ2-7; no firm D call. This CDR3 contains 13 residues. V was cut by 5 bases and J by 4 bases, with 12 bases left in between. In germline, CDR1 is SGHTA, CDR2 FQGNSA. In DNA form, the CDR3 reads TGTGCCAGCAGCAAATCCGGGCTATACGAGCAGTACTTC. Encoded protein: CASSKSGLYEQYF.

CDR3 protein: CASSHGTGDWTEAFF. CDR3 in DNA: TGTGCCAGCAGCCACGGGACAGGGGATTGGACTGAAGCTTTCTTT. V is TRBV4-2 and J is TRBJ1-1, with 10 bases fitting TRBD1. This CDR3 is built from 15 residues. The ends lost 3 bases at V and 5 bases at J; junction bases unmatched: 6. CDR1 and CDR2 from the germline V gene are LGHNA and YNFKEQ.

There are a few counts of this clonotype. The J gene is TRBJ2-1, the V gene TRBV6-2 or TRBV6-3, with 8 bases lining up with TRBD2. Germline V gene lookup returns CDR1 MNHEY and CDR2 SVGEGT. With V trimmed by 0 bases and J by 4 bases, 5 bases remained unmatched. The CDR3 is 16 residues long. In DNA, the CDR3 is TGTGCCAGCAGTTACTCGACGGGGGGGATATACAATGAGCAGTTCTTC. Amino acids: CASSYSTGGIYNEQFF.

This clonotype was counted only a few times. The rearrangement joins TRBV15 to TRBJ1-1; a weak D match, TRBD1 (5 bases). Trimming left V 5 bases short and J 5 bases short, with 15 bases between. The CDR3 consists of 14 residues. Germline CDR1 and CDR2: LNHNV and YYDKDF (reference sequence). CDR3 sequence reads: CATSSRGVSTEAFF. DNA for the CDR3: TGTGCCACCAGCTCGCGAGGGGTTTCGACTGAAGCTTTCTTT.

This clonotype was seen a few times. The genes are TRBV20-1 and TRBJ1-5; no firm D call. Germline CDR1 DFQATT, CDR2 SNEGSKA (reference sequence). V lost 1 base, J lost 2 bases, and 12 bases lay in between. The CDR3 is made up of 15 amino acids. The CDR3 loop is CSARVGGSGNQPQHF. Written as DNA, the CDR3 is TGCAGTGCTAGAGTAGGAGGGAGTGGCAATCAGCCCCAGCATTTT.

The chain combines TRBV6-5 with TRBJ2-2, with D possibly being TRBD2 (5 bases). Germline CDR1 MNHEY, CDR2 SVGAGI. Trimming left V 3 bases short and J 4 bases short, with 9 bases between. The CDR3 runs 14 residues. The DNA of the CDR3 is TGTGCCAGCAGTTATTCCGAGGGCACCGGGGAGCTGTTTTTT. This encodes CASSYSEGTGELFF.